This TCR beta chain is from a study of blood T cell repertoires in COVID-19. Study-wide context: Samples came from the United States, Italy and Spain, spanning acute and convalescent COVID-19.

With V trimmed by 6 bases and J by 4 bases, 5 bases remained unmatched. Germline assignment: CDR1 SQVTM and CDR2 ANQGSEA. This CDR3 spans 13 amino acids. Authors' processing steps: Amplifying reference gene primers gave estimates of nucleated cell counts. Produced via immunoSEQ multiplex PCR; TCRdb's table is partial and in-frame only. Clone size and the V and J calls come from that table; the DNA yielded D and trimming. The sample has over 600,000 clones; just under 90% are singletons. The rearrangement uses TRBV29-1 and TRBJ2-5, with 10 bases lining up with TRBD1. The clonotype was recovered from a woman aged 18 to 35 with acute or convalescent COVID-19. Sequenced material: peripheral blood. CDR3 in amino acids: CSVGQGVGETQYF. The CDR3 region has the DNA TGCAGCGTCGGACAGGGGGTTGGAGAGACCCAGTACTTC.